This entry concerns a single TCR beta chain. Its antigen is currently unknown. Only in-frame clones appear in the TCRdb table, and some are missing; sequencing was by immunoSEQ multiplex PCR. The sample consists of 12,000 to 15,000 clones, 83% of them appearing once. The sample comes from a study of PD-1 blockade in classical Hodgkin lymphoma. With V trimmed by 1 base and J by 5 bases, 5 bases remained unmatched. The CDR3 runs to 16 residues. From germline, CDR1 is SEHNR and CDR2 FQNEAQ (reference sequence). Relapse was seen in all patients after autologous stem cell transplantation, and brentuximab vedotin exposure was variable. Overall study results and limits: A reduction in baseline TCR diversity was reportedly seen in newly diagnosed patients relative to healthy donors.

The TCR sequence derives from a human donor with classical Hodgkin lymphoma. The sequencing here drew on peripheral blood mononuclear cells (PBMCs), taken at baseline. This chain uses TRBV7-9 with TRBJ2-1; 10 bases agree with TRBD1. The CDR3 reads CASSLDRDRGNNEQFF. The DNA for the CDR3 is TGTGCCAGCAGCTTAGATAGGGACAGGGGAAACAATGAGCAGTTCTTC.